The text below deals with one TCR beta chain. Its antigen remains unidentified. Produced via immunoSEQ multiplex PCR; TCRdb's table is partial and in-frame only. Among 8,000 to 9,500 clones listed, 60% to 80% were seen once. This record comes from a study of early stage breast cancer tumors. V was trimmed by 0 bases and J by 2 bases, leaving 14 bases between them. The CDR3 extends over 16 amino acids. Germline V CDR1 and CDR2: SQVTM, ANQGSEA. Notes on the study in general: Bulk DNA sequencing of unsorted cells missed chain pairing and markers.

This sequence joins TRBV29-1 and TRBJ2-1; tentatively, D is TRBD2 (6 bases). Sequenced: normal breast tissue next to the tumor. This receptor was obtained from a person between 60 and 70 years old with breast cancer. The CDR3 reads CSVEDLLGLPYNEQFF. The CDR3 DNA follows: TGCAGCGTTGAAGATCTATTGGGACTTCCCTACAATGAGCAGTTCTTC.